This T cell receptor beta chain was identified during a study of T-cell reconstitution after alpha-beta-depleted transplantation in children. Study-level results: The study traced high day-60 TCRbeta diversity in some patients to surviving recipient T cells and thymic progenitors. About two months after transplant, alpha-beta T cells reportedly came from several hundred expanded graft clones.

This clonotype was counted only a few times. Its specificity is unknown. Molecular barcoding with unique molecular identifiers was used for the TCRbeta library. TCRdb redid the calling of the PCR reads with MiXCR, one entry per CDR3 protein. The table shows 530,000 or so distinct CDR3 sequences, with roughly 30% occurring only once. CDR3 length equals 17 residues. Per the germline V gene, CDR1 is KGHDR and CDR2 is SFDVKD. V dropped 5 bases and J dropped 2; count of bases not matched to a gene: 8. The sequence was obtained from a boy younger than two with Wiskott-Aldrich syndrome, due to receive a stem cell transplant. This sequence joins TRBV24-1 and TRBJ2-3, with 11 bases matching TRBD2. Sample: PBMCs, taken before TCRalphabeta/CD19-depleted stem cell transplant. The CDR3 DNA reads TGTGCCACCAGTGGTCGTTCTAGCGGGAGGACCACAGATACGCAGTATTTT. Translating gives CATSGRSSGRTTDTQYF.